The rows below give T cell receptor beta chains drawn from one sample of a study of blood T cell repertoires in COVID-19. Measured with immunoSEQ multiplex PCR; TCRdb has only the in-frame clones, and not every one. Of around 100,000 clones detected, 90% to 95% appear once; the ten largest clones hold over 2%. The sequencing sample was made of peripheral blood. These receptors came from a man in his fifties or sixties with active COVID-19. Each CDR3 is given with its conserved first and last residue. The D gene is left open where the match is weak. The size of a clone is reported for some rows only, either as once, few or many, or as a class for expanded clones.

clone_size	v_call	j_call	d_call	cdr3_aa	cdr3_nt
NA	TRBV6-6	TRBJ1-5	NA	CASRKTGNSNQPQHF	TGTGCCAGCAGAAAGACAGGTAATAGCAATCAGCCCCAGCATTTT
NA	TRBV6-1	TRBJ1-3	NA	CASSESGASGNTIYF	TGTGCCAGCAGTGAATCTGGGGCCTCTGGAAACACCATATATTTT
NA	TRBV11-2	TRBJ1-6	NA	CASSLVPGNSPLHF	TGTGCCAGCAGCTTAGTTCCGGGAAATTCACCCCTCCACTTT
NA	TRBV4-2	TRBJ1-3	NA	CASSQNGERGNAIGNTIYF	TGTGCCAGCAGCCAAAATGGGGAGCGAGGGAATGCGATTGGAAACACCATATATTTT
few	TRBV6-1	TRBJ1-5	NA	CASSVIFAQGRQPQHF	TGTGCCAGCAGTGTTATTTTCGCACAGGGCCGTCAGCCCCAGCATTTT
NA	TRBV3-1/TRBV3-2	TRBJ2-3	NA	CASSQGGRRTDTQYF	TGTGCCAGCAGCCAAGGGGGGCGCCGGACAGATACGCAGTATTTT
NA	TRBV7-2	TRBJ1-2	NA	CASSLSQGNGYTF	TGTGCCAGCAGCTTATCACAGGGCAATGGCTACACCTTC
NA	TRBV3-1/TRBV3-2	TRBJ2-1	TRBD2	CASSHRGGQGREQFF	TGTGCCAGCAGCCATCGGGGGGGCCAGGGCCGGGAGCAGTTCTTC
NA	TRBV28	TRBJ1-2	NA	CASTAGKLTNTF	TGTGCCAGCACGGCAGGGAAATTGACGAACACCTTC
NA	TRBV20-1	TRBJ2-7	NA	CSASRQDTYEQYF	TGCAGTGCTAGTAGACAGGACACCTACGAGCAGTACTTC
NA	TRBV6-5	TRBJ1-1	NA	CASSREWDTEAFF	TGTGCCAGCTCGAGGGAGTGGGACACTGAAGCTTTCTTT
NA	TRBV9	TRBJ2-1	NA	CASSVGWGPPYNEQFF	TGTGCCAGCAGCGTAGGATGGGGGCCCCCCTACAATGAGCAGTTCTTC
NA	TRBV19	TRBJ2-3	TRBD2	CASSIASGTRTQYF	TGTGCCAGTAGTATTGCTAGCGGGACGAGGACGCAGTATTTT
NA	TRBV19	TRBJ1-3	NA	CASSEGVGNTIYF	TGTGCCAGTAGTGAGGGGGTTGGAAACACCATATATTTT
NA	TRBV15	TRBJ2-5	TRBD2	CATRGGPSRTQYF	TGTGCCACCCGGGGGGGACCGAGCCGGACCCAGTACTTC
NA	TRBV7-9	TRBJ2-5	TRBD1	CASSPQTGSETQYF	TGTGCCAGCAGCCCACAGACAGGGTCGGAGACCCAGTACTTC
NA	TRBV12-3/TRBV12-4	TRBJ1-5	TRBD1	CASSLTGHQPQHF	TGTGCCAGCAGTTTGACAGGGCATCAGCCCCAGCATTTT
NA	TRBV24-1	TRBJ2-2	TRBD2	CATSGTSRHTGELFF	TGTGCCACCAGTGGGACTAGCAGACACACCGGGGAGCTGTTTTTT
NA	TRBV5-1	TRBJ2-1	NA	CASSTRTYNEQFF	TGCGCCAGCAGCACCAGAACCTACAATGAGCAGTTCTTC
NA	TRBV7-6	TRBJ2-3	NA	CASRLRGAGDTQYF	TGTGCCAGCAGGTTGCGAGGGGCGGGGGATACGCAGTATTTT
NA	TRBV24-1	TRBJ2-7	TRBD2	CATSEAGGPYEQYF	TGTGCCACCAGTGAGGCGGGGGGGCCCTACGAGCAGTACTTC
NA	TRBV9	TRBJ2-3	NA	CASSAQGTSTDTQYF	TGTGCCAGCAGCGCCCAGGGCACTAGCACAGATACGCAGTATTTT
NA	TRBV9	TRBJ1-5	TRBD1	CASSGRTGAGQPQHF	TGTGCCAGCAGCGGACGGACAGGGGCCGGGCAGCCCCAGCATTTT
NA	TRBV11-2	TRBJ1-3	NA	CASSRGWGNTIYF	TGTGCCAGCAGCCGAGGGTGGGGAAACACCATATATTTT
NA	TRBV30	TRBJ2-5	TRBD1	CAWDTGAGTQYF	TGTGCCTGGGATACAGGGGCGGGGACCCAGTACTTC
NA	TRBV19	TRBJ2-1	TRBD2	CASSTGLAGPEQFF	TGTGCCAGTAGTACCGGACTAGCGGGTCCGGAGCAGTTCTTC
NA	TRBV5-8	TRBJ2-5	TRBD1	CASNPGTGGEETQYF	TGTGCCAGCAACCCGGGGACAGGGGGCGAAGAGACCCAGTACTTC
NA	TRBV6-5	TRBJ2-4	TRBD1	CASRGQGEAKNIQYF	TGTGCCAGCAGGGGACAGGGGGAAGCCAAAAACATTCAGTACTTC
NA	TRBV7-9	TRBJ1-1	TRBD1	CASSLGQPGNTEAFF	TGTGCCAGCAGCCTGGGACAGCCTGGGAACACTGAAGCTTTCTTT
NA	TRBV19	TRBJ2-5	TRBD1	CASSTTGGRIQTQYF	TGTGCCAGTAGTACGACAGGGGGAAGGATACAGACCCAGTACTTC
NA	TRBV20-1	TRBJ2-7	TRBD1	CSASVGTGVYEQYF	TGCAGTGCTAGTGTCGGGACAGGGGTCTACGAGCAGTACTTC
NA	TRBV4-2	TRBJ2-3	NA	CASSQSAGTSTDTQYF	TGTGCCAGCAGCCAAAGCGCGGGGACTAGCACAGATACGCAGTATTTT
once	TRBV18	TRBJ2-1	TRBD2	CASSPLQRGNSYNEQFF	TGTGCCAGCTCACCTCTCCAGCGGGGGAACTCCTACAATGAGCAGTTCTTC
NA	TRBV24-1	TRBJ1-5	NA	CATSRGDANQPQHF	TGTGCCACCAGTCGCGGGGATGCAAATCAGCCCCAGCATTTT
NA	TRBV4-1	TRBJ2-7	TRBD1	CASSQDRDSYYEQYF	TGCGCCAGCAGCCAAGATAGGGACAGTTACTACGAGCAGTACTTC
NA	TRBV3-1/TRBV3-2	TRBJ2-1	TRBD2	CASSQELSGGSYNEQFF	TGTGCCAGCAGCCAAGAGTTAAGCGGGGGCTCCTACAATGAGCAGTTCTTC
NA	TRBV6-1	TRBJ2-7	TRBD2	CASSEPGGASYEQYF	TGTGCCAGCAGTGAACCCGGGGGGGCCTCCTACGAGCAGTACTTC